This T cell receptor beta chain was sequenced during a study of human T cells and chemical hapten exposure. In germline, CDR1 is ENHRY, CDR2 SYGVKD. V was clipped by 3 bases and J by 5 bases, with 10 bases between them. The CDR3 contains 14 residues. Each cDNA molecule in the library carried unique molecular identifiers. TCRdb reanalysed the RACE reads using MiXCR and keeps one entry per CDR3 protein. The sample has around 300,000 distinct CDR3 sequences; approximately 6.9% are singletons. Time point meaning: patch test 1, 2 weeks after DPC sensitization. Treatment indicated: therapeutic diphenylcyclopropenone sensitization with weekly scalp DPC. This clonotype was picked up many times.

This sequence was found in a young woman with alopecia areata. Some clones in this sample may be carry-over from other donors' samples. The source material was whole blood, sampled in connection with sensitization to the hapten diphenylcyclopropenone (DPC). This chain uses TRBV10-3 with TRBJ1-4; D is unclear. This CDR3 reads CAISEGQENEKLFF. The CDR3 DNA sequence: TGTGCCATCAGTGAAGGGCAGGAAAATGAAAAACTGTTTTTT.